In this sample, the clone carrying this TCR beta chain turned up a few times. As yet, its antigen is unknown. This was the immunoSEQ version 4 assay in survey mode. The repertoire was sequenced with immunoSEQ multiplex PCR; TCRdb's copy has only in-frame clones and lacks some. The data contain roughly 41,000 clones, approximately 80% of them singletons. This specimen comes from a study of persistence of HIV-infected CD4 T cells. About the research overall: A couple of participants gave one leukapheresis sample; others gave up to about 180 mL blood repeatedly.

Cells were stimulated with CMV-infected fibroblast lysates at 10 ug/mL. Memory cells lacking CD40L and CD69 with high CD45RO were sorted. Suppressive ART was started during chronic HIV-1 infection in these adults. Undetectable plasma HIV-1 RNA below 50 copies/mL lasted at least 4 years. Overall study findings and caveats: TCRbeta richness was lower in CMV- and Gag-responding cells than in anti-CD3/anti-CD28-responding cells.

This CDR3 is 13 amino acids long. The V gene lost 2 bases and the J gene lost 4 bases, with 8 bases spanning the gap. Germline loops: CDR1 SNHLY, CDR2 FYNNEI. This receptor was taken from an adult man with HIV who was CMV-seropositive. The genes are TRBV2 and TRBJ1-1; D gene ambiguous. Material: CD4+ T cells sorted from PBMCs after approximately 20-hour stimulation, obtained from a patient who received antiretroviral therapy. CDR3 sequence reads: CASSEFEITEAFF. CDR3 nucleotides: TGTGCCAGCAGTGAATTTGAGATCACTGAAGCTTTCTTT.